These T cell receptor beta chains were read from a single sample in a study of cytomegalovirus exposure and HLA in healthy donors. Data came from immunoSEQ multiplex PCR; TCRdb stores just in-frame clones and leaves some out. This sample has roughly 330,000 clones, with roughly 87% found just once. Material for sequencing was PBMCs. All receptors come from a woman in her thirties in good health and CMV-seropositive. CDR3s include the opening cysteine and the closing phenylalanine or tryptophan. D genes are given only for firm matches. For some rows the clone size is stated as once, few or many, or as a class when expanded; others skip it.

j_gene: TRBJ2-1
v_gene: TRBV27
len: 17
abundance: NA
d_gene: TRBD1
CDR3nt: TGTGCCAGCAGTTTTTCCGCCGACAGGGATGCCTACAATGAGCAGTTCTTC
CDR3aa: CASSFSADRDAYNEQFF

j_gene: TRBJ2-7
v_gene: TRBV11-1
len: 15
abundance: NA
d_gene: TRBD2
CDR3nt: TGTGCCAGCAGCTTTGGCCTAGCGGGGGACTACGAGCAGTACTTC
CDR3aa: CASSFGLAGDYEQYF

j_gene: TRBJ1-2
v_gene: TRBV7-2
len: 15
abundance: NA
d_gene: NA
CDR3nt: TGTGCCAGCAGCGACCGGGGTCAGGGGTACTATGGCTACACCTTC
CDR3aa: CASSDRGQGYYGYTF

j_gene: TRBJ1-2
v_gene: TRBV2
len: 12
abundance: NA
d_gene: NA
CDR3nt: TGTGCCAGCTGCAGGGCCAACTATGGCTACACCTTC
CDR3aa: CASCRANYGYTF

j_gene: TRBJ2-1
v_gene: TRBV7-8
len: 14
abundance: NA
d_gene: NA
CDR3nt: TGTGCCAGCAGCTTCGATTGGGGTAGTGGTGAGCAGTTCTTC
CDR3aa: CASSFDWGSGEQFF

j_gene: TRBJ2-3
v_gene: TRBV19
len: 15
abundance: NA
d_gene: NA
CDR3nt: TGTGCCAGTAGTATTGTTTGGACTAGCACAGATACGCAGTATTTT
CDR3aa: CASSIVWTSTDTQYF

j_gene: TRBJ2-1
v_gene: TRBV27
len: 16
abundance: NA
d_gene: TRBD2
CDR3nt: TGTGCCAGCAGCCTAGGGGGGACTAGCGGATACAATGAGCAGTTCTTC
CDR3aa: CASSLGGTSGYNEQFF

j_gene: TRBJ2-1
v_gene: TRBV27
len: 10
abundance: NA
d_gene: NA
CDR3nt: TGTGCCAGCATGGGAAATGAGCAGTTCTTC
CDR3aa: CASMGNEQFF

j_gene: TRBJ2-3
v_gene: TRBV9
len: 17
abundance: NA
d_gene: TRBD2
CDR3nt: TGTGCCAGCAGCGTACTAGCTTCACTAGCGGGAGGAGATACGCAGTATTTT
CDR3aa: CASSVLASLAGGDTQYF

j_gene: TRBJ2-7
v_gene: TRBV30
len: 14
abundance: few
d_gene: NA
CDR3nt: TGTGCCTGGAGCGGTACGGACGGATATTACGAGCAGTACTTC
CDR3aa: CAWSGTDGYYEQYF

j_gene: TRBJ2-5
v_gene: TRBV9
len: 18
abundance: NA
d_gene: TRBD1
CDR3nt: TGTGCCAGCAGCCTTAGGGTGGGACAGGCGGATCTAGAAGAGACCCAGTACTTC
CDR3aa: CASSLRVGQADLEETQYF

j_gene: TRBJ1-1
v_gene: TRBV6-6
len: 14
abundance: NA
d_gene: TRBD1
CDR3nt: TGTGCCAGCAGGTCAACAGGGGTAGACACTGAAGCTTTCTTT
CDR3aa: CASRSTGVDTEAFF

j_gene: TRBJ2-1
v_gene: TRBV6-6
len: 13
abundance: NA
d_gene: TRBD1
CDR3nt: TGTGCCAGCAGTACCGACAGGGCCAATGAGCAGTTCTTC
CDR3aa: CASSTDRANEQFF

j_gene: TRBJ1-4
v_gene: TRBV6-6
len: 14
abundance: NA
d_gene: NA
CDR3nt: TGTGCCAGCAGTTACTACCAGGGAGGTGAAAAACTGTTTTTT
CDR3aa: CASSYYQGGEKLFF

j_gene: TRBJ2-7
v_gene: TRBV7-9
len: 15
abundance: NA
d_gene: TRBD1
CDR3nt: TGTGCCAGCAGCTTAGCTGCCGGGACAGCCGACGAGCAGTACTTC
CDR3aa: CASSLAAGTADEQYF

j_gene: TRBJ2-5
v_gene: TRBV9
len: 14
abundance: NA
d_gene: NA
CDR3nt: TGTGCCAGCAGCGTAGCTCCGTCTCAAGAGACCCAGTACTTC
CDR3aa: CASSVAPSQETQYF

j_gene: TRBJ1-2
v_gene: TRBV9
len: 10
abundance: NA
d_gene: NA
CDR3nt: TGTGCCAGCAGCGGGAGGACATACACCTTC
CDR3aa: CASSGRTYTF

j_gene: TRBJ1-1
v_gene: TRBV7-6
len: 16
abundance: NA
d_gene: TRBD1
CDR3nt: TGTGCCAGCAGCTTAGTTTCAGGGGGCGCGGGCACTGAAGCTTTCTTT
CDR3aa: CASSLVSGGAGTEAFF

j_gene: TRBJ2-1
v_gene: TRBV9
len: 13
abundance: NA
d_gene: NA
CDR3nt: TGTGCCAGCAGCGTAGGGGACAACAATGAGCAGTTCTTC
CDR3aa: CASSVGDNNEQFF

j_gene: TRBJ2-1
v_gene: TRBV27
len: 15
abundance: NA
d_gene: NA
CDR3nt: TGTGCCAGCAATTTGGACGGAGAGTCCTACAATGAGCAGTTCTTC
CDR3aa: CASNLDGESYNEQFF

j_gene: TRBJ2-3
v_gene: TRBV5-6
len: 15
abundance: NA
d_gene: NA
CDR3nt: TGTGCCAGCAGCCTCCGGACAGTTGGCACAGATACGCAGTATTTT
CDR3aa: CASSLRTVGTDTQYF

j_gene: TRBJ1-6
v_gene: TRBV5-4
len: 16
abundance: NA
d_gene: NA
CDR3nt: TGTGCCAGCAGCTTGGATGGACAGACATATAATTCACCCCTCCACTTT
CDR3aa: CASSLDGQTYNSPLHF

j_gene: TRBJ2-5
v_gene: TRBV11-2
len: 15
abundance: NA
d_gene: NA
CDR3nt: TGTGCCAGCAGCCCTTGGGGGGCAGAACAAGAGACCCAGTACTTC
CDR3aa: CASSPWGAEQETQYF

j_gene: TRBJ2-7
v_gene: TRBV29-1
len: 15
abundance: NA
d_gene: TRBD2
CDR3nt: TGCAGCGTTGAAATCCCTCTAGCGGGAACCTACGAGCAGTACTTC
CDR3aa: CSVEIPLAGTYEQYF

j_gene: TRBJ1-1
v_gene: TRBV18
len: 14
abundance: NA
d_gene: NA
CDR3nt: TGTGCCAGCTCACCACAGGTTAAGAACACTGAAGCTTTCTTT
CDR3aa: CASSPQVKNTEAFF

j_gene: TRBJ2-3
v_gene: TRBV9
len: 19
abundance: NA
d_gene: TRBD2
CDR3nt: TGTGCCAGCAGCGTACACCACTGGGGACTAGCGGGAGTAGAAGATACGCAGTATTTT
CDR3aa: CASSVHHWGLAGVEDTQYF

j_gene: TRBJ2-7
v_gene: TRBV28
len: 12
abundance: NA
d_gene: NA
CDR3nt: TGTGCCAGCAGTCCGGATTTATACGAGCAGTACTTC
CDR3aa: CASSPDLYEQYF

j_gene: TRBJ2-1
v_gene: TRBV6-6
len: 14
abundance: NA
d_gene: TRBD1
CDR3nt: TGTGCCAGCAGTGGAGACAGGGTCTACAATGAGCAGTTCTTC
CDR3aa: CASSGDRVYNEQFF

j_gene: TRBJ2-7
v_gene: TRBV7-2
len: 14
abundance: NA
d_gene: TRBD1
CDR3nt: TGTGCCAGCAGCCACGGGACAGGTTCCTACGAGCAGTACTTC
CDR3aa: CASSHGTGSYEQYF

j_gene: TRBJ2-7
v_gene: TRBV6-5
len: 13
abundance: NA
d_gene: TRBD1
CDR3nt: TGTGCCAGCAAACCGGGACAGGGGGACGAGCAGTACTTC
CDR3aa: CASKPGQGDEQYF

j_gene: TRBJ1-4
v_gene: TRBV4-1
len: 15
abundance: NA
d_gene: NA
CDR3nt: TGCGCCAGCAGCCAAGGGGCTCCAGGCGCCGAAAAACTGTTTTTT
CDR3aa: CASSQGAPGAEKLFF

j_gene: TRBJ2-3
v_gene: TRBV9
len: 12
abundance: once
d_gene: NA
CDR3nt: TGTGCCAGCAGCGTAGGTAAAGATACGCAGTATTTT
CDR3aa: CASSVGKDTQYF

j_gene: TRBJ2-3
v_gene: TRBV11-2
len: 16
abundance: NA
d_gene: NA
CDR3nt: TGTGCCAGCAGCCAAGGTGGGGGCCCCGGAGGAGATACGCAGTATTTT
CDR3aa: CASSQGGGPGGDTQYF

j_gene: TRBJ2-7
v_gene: TRBV28
len: 12
abundance: NA
d_gene: TRBD1
CDR3nt: TGTGCCAGCAGTCGGACAGGGTACGAGCAGTACTTC
CDR3aa: CASSRTGYEQYF

j_gene: TRBJ1-1
v_gene: TRBV4-3
len: 15
abundance: few
d_gene: NA
CDR3nt: TGCGCCAGCAGCCAAGAAGGTCGGATTGACACTGAAGCTTTCTTT
CDR3aa: CASSQEGRIDTEAFF

j_gene: TRBJ2-5
v_gene: TRBV27
len: 15
abundance: NA
d_gene: TRBD2
CDR3nt: TGTGCCAGCAGTCCGATAGCGGGAGGCCAAGAGACCCAGTACTTC
CDR3aa: CASSPIAGGQETQYF

j_gene: TRBJ2-7
v_gene: TRBV7-2
len: 18
abundance: NA
d_gene: TRBD1
CDR3nt: TGTGCCAGCAGCTCTCCCGGGACAGTGGGGGTGTTAAGGGTCGAGCAGTACTTC
CDR3aa: CASSSPGTVGVLRVEQYF

j_gene: TRBJ2-4
v_gene: TRBV5-1
len: 15
abundance: once
d_gene: NA
CDR3nt: TGCGCCAGCAGCTTGTTCCCGGCTGGCAAAAACATTCAGTACTTC
CDR3aa: CASSLFPAGKNIQYF

j_gene: TRBJ2-1
v_gene: TRBV27
len: 15
abundance: NA
d_gene: TRBD2
CDR3nt: TGTGCCAGCAGTGGGGCCGCTAGCGGATACAATGAGCAGTTCTTC
CDR3aa: CASSGAASGYNEQFF

j_gene: TRBJ2-7
v_gene: TRBV4-1
len: 15
abundance: NA
d_gene: NA
CDR3nt: TGCGCCAGCAGCCAAGAGGAGGGGGTAACCTACGAGCAGTACTTC
CDR3aa: CASSQEEGVTYEQYF

j_gene: TRBJ1-5
v_gene: TRBV6-5
len: 14
abundance: NA
d_gene: NA
CDR3nt: TGTGCCAGCAGTCCAGGGAGTCCCAATCAGCCCCAGCATTTT
CDR3aa: CASSPGSPNQPQHF

j_gene: TRBJ2-5
v_gene: TRBV28
len: 15
abundance: NA
d_gene: NA
CDR3nt: TGTGCCAGCAGACGATACACCCAGCTCCAAGAGACCCAGTACTTC
CDR3aa: CASRRYTQLQETQYF

j_gene: TRBJ2-7
v_gene: TRBV7-2
len: 15
abundance: NA
d_gene: TRBD1
CDR3nt: TGTGCCAGCAGCTCGGACAGGGGGCACTCCTACGAGCAGTACTTC
CDR3aa: CASSSDRGHSYEQYF

j_gene: TRBJ2-7
v_gene: TRBV5-5
len: 12
abundance: few
d_gene: TRBD1
CDR3nt: TGTGCCAGCAGCTTTACAGGGGAGGAGCAGTACTTC
CDR3aa: CASSFTGEEQYF